One and the same sample provided the 22 T cell receptor beta chains below, sequenced in a study of blood T cell repertoires in COVID-19. The repertoire was sequenced with immunoSEQ multiplex PCR; TCRdb's copy has only in-frame clones and lacks some. The data contain some 44,000 clones, 87% of them singletons. The sample taken for sequencing was peripheral blood. The source is a man aged 60 to 75 with active COVID-19.

This clone has only a few counts. This rearrangement joins TRBV7-2 to TRBJ1-3, with D tentatively TRBD1 (6 bases). Germline CDR1 and CDR2: SGHTA and FQGNSA. Deletions cut 5 bases from V and 2 bases from J, with 13 bases between. There are 15 residues in the CDR3. The CDR3 DNA follows: TGTGCCAGCAGCGCGGCGGCAGGGGCTGGAAACACCATATATTTT. It codes for CASSAAAGAGNTIYF.

The CDR3 nucleotides are TGTGCCAGCAGTTACTCTGGGCAACCGAACACTGAAGCTTTCTTT. Translation gives CASSYSGQPNTEAFF. The rearrangement uses TRBV6-2 or TRBV6-3 and TRBJ1-1; no firm D call. The CDR3 runs 15 residues. CDR1 MNHEY and CDR2 SVGEGT come from the germline V gene. V lost 0 bases, J lost 1 base, and 9 bases lay in between.

The rearrangement uses TRBV7-9 and TRBJ2-2; weak D call: TRBD2 (6 bases). The CDR3 is made up of 15 amino acids. V was cut by 5 bases and J by 4 bases, with 14 bases left in between. Looked up from germline, CDR1 is SEHNR and CDR2 is FQNEAQ (reference sequence). The CDR3 nucleotides read TGTGCCAGCAGCCGGCAAGGGACTGTCACCGGGGAGCTGTTTTTT. Translating gives CASSRQGTVTGELFF.

The rearrangement uses TRBV5-8 and TRBJ1-4, with 7 bases that match TRBD1. With 3 bases clipped from V and 8 bases from J, the junction kept 7 bases outside the gene matches. Germline CDR1 and CDR2: SGHTS and YDEGEE. This CDR3 is built from 14 residues. CDR3 in amino acids: CASSSQGTEEKLFF. The CDR3 DNA reads TGTGCCAGCAGCTCCCAGGGGACAGAAGAAAAACTGTTTTTT. The full variable domain, rest sourced from reference TRBV5-8 and TRBJ1-4, is EAGVTQSPTHLIKTRGQQATLRCSPISGHTSVYWYQQALGLGLQFLLWYDEGEERNRGNFPPRFSGRQFPNYSSELNVNALELEDSALYLCASSSQGTEEKLFFGSGTQLSVL.

The gene calls are TRBV4-1 and TRBJ2-7; possible D gene TRBD2, 5 bases. The CDR3 consists of 15 residues. The germline CDR1 and CDR2 sequences are MGHRA and YSYEKL. Trimming shortened V by 0 bases and J by 2 bases, and 11 bases separated the two germline ends. The CDR3 region has the DNA TGCGCCAGCAGCCAAGAGGGAGCGTCTGCCTACGAGCAGTACTTC. It yields the protein CASSQEGASAYEQYF.

The rearrangement joins TRBV25-1 to TRBJ1-5, with TRBD1 matching over 8 bases. Germline assignment: CDR1 MGHDK and CDR2 SYGVNS. This CDR3 contains 16 residues. V was pared by 8 bases and J by 6 bases, with 15 bases of the junction left unmatched. CDR3 nucleotide sequence: TGTGCCAGCCCCTCAGGGGGGCAGGGGGCAAGTCAGCCCCAGCATTTT. Amino acid sequence: CASPSGGQGASQPQHF.

This clone was counted once. J is TRBJ2-7 and V is TRBV5-8, with TRBD1 as a possible D gene (5 bases). Germline V CDR1 and CDR2: SGHTS, YDEGEE. This CDR3 contains 15 residues. The V end was cut by 3 bases, the J end by 6 bases, with 19 bases between. DNA for the CDR3: TGTGCCAGCAGCTCCAGGTTGGGGCATGGTGGCGAGCAGTACTTC. Translation: CASSSRLGHGGEQYF.

V usage is TRBV7-9 and J usage is TRBJ2-7, with 7 bases lining up with TRBD1. The CDR3 length is 14 residues. Germline CDR1 SEHNR, CDR2 FQNEAQ (reference sequence). Trimming removed 5 bases from V and 3 bases from J; junction bases left unmatched: 7. CDR3 loop: CASSQDRRRYEQYF. CDR3 sequence (DNA): TGTGCCAGCAGCCAGGACAGGAGACGCTACGAGCAGTACTTC.

This clone appeared once. V usage is TRBV28 and J usage is TRBJ1-1; perhaps TRBD1 as D (6 bases). V was shortened by 2 bases and J by 10 bases, with 14 bases between the two germline ends. Germline-derived CDR1 and CDR2 are MDHEN and SYDVKM. CDR3 size: 13 residues. CDR3: CASSLQGPLRAFF. The CDR3, as DNA: TGTGCCAGCAGTTTACAGGGGCCCCTCCGAGCTTTCTTT.

In nucleotides, the CDR3 is TGTGCCAGCAGCCAAGATCGGTCAGGGGGCAAACTGTTTTTT. Encoded protein: CASSQDRSGGKLFF. The chain joins TRBV3-1 (or the pseudogene TRBV3-2) to TRBJ1-4, with 8 bases that match TRBD1. The V gene end was trimmed by 0 bases and the J gene end by 11 bases; junction bases not matched to a gene: 5. Per the germline V gene, CDR1 is LGHDT and CDR2 is YNNKEL (reference sequence). The CDR3 sequence is 14 residues long.

The chain carries TRBV23-1 and TRBJ2-1, with 11 bases lining up with TRBD1. TRBV23-1 is an ORF, and what it does is uncertain. The CDR3 is made up of 19 amino acids. Unmatched junction bases numbered 15, after V lost 0 bases and J lost 8 bases. The CDR3 DNA is TGCGCCAGCAGTCAATCATATTGGTGGACAGGGGGCCCGTTCGATGAGCAGTTCTTC. It translates to CASSQSYWWTGGPFDEQFF.

The CDR3 bases are TGTGCCAGTACCTTGACAGGGTCGTTGAGGACTGAAGCTTTCTTT. It translates to CASTLTGSLRTEAFF. The chain couples TRBV19 to TRBJ1-1, with 7 bases matching TRBD1. V lost 7 bases, J lost 5 bases, and 13 bases stayed unmatched. The CDR3 length is 15 residues. Per the germline V gene, CDR1 is LNHDA and CDR2 is SQIVND (reference sequence).

The chain carries TRBV6-5 and TRBJ1-1; possible D gene TRBD1, 5 bases. This CDR3 contains 14 residues. Germline assignment: CDR1 MNHEY and CDR2 SVGAGI. V lost 8 bases and J lost 6, with 19 bases in between. As DNA, the CDR3 is TGTGCCAGCGGGTGGGGCCAGGGAAGGGCTGAAGCTTTCTTT. Its translation is CASGWGQGRAEAFF.

This clone was seen a few times. The chain combines TRBV14 with TRBJ2-7; 7 nucleotides line up with TRBD1. CDR1 and CDR2 (germline): SGHDN, FVKESK. This CDR3 comprises 13 residues. V lost 4 bases, J lost 5 bases, and 5 bases stayed unmatched. The CDR3 is CASSPGGIHEQYF. The CDR3 DNA follows: TGTGCCAGCAGCCCAGGGGGAATCCACGAGCAGTACTTC.

In this sample, this clone turned up once. The rearrangement uses TRBV3-1 (or the pseudogene TRBV3-2) and TRBJ1-1; D unclear. This CDR3 is 15 amino acids long. The germline V and J ends were trimmed by 1 base and 1 base, with 10 bases remaining between them. Germline assignment: CDR1 LGHDT and CDR2 YNNKEL (reference sequence). CDR3 nucleotides: TGTGCCAGCAGCCAAGGTTTACACCAGAACACTGAAGCTTTCTTT. Encoded protein: CASSQGLHQNTEAFF.

The J gene is TRBJ2-7, the V gene TRBV28; 9 bases match TRBD1. Germline V gene data show CDR1 as MDHEN and CDR2 as SYDVKM. This CDR3 spans 17 amino acids. The J segment lost 5 bases and the V segment lost 5 bases, leaving 16 bases of the junction unmatched. CDR3: CASSPSLARDRDHEQYF. The CDR3 bases are TGTGCCAGCAGTCCCTCCCTCGCGCGGGACAGGGACCACGAGCAGTACTTC.

This chain's CDR3 is CASSLATGGTDTQYF. DNA of the CDR3: TGCGCCAGCAGCTTGGCCACAGGGGGCACAGATACGCAGTATTTT. The genes are TRBV5-1 and TRBJ2-3, with 7 bases fitting TRBD1. Germline V gene data show CDR1 as SGHRS and CDR2 as YFSETQ. The CDR3 covers 15 residues. With V trimmed by 0 bases and J by 1 base, 2 bases remained unmatched.

In DNA, the CDR3 is TGTGCCAGCAGCTTAGCGGCTAGCGGGACATACAATGAGCAGTTCTTC. Translated: CASSLAASGTYNEQFF. The genes are TRBV7-2 and TRBJ2-1, with 9 bases aligning to TRBD2. The J segment lost 4 bases and the V segment lost 0 bases, leaving 4 bases of the junction unmatched. Germline V CDR1 and CDR2: SGHTA, FQGNSA. The CDR3 is 16 amino acids.

The V call is TRBV6-4, the J call TRBJ1-6; D is possibly TRBD1 (6 bases). Germline CDR1 is MRHNA and CDR2 is SNTAGT. The CDR3 runs 15 residues. The germline V and J ends were trimmed by 6 bases and 7 bases, with 16 bases remaining between them. This chain's CDR3 is CASSQNRAENSPLHF. As DNA, the CDR3 is TGTGCCAGCAGCCAGAACAGGGCCGAGAATTCACCCCTCCACTTT.

The chain carries TRBV3-1 (or the pseudogene TRBV3-2) and TRBJ2-7, with 7 bases matching TRBD1. V trimming: 2 bases; J trimming: 13 bases; junction bases outside the gene matches: 5. Germline lookup yields CDR1 LGHDT and CDR2 YNNKEL (reference sequence). The CDR3 covers 11 residues. The CDR3: CASSQYGTDYF. In nucleotides, the CDR3 is TGTGCCAGCAGCCAATACGGGACAGACTACTTC.

The chain recombines TRBV5-1 with TRBJ1-4, with D hard to call. This CDR3 spans 13 amino acids. Trimming cost V 4 bases and J 4 bases, with 8 bases left between them. Looked up from germline, CDR1 is SGHRS and CDR2 is YFSETQ. In nucleotides, the CDR3 is TGCGCCAGCAGCCCCGGGGATAATGAAAAACTGTTTTTT. Amino acids: CASSPGDNEKLFF.

The chain recombines TRBV5-5 with TRBJ2-1; 9 bases fit TRBD2. CDR1 and CDR2 from the germline V gene are SGHKS and YYEKEE (reference sequence). The junction had 9 bases not matched to a gene; V was cut back by 0 bases and J by 8 bases. The CDR3 contains 16 residues. CDR3 amino acids: CASSLDVRGGQDEQFF. CDR3 in DNA: TGTGCCAGCAGCTTGGATGTGCGGGGGGGCCAAGATGAGCAGTTCTTC.